The 14 T cell receptor beta chains reported below all come from one sample, sequenced in a study of blood T cell repertoires in COVID-19. Assay: immunoSEQ multiplex PCR; the TCRdb copy retains only in-frame clones and omits some. This sample has some 380,000 clones, with roughly 86% found just once. The sample taken for sequencing was PBMCs or T cells enriched from blood (not recorded which). The receptors were gathered from a woman aged 40 to 49 with acute COVID-19.

CDR3 in amino acids: CATSDDRSNYGYTF. The DNA of the CDR3 is TGTGCCACCAGTGATGACAGATCTAACTATGGCTACACCTTC. The rearrangement joins TRBV24-1 to TRBJ1-2; D perhaps matches TRBD1 (5 bases). V was cut by 3 bases and J by 0 bases, with 7 bases left in between. Germline V gene sequence: CDR1 KGHDR, CDR2 SFDVKD. This CDR3 has 14 residues.

The rearrangement joins TRBV30 to TRBJ1-3; TRBD1 aligns across 8 bases. Germline CDR1 reads GTSNPN; CDR2 reads SVGIG (reference sequence). This CDR3 contains 14 residues. CDR3 nucleotides: TGTGCTTGCCTCCAGGGGGCTGGTGGAAACACCATATATTTT. This gives the protein CACLQGAGGNTIYF.

The rearrangement uses TRBV19 and TRBJ2-1, with D possibly matching TRBD1 (5 bases). The CDR3 is 15 residues long. Per the germline V gene, CDR1 is LNHDA and CDR2 is SQIVND (reference sequence). V was clipped by 0 bases and J by 9 bases, with 15 bases between them. The CDR3 sequence: CASSIDDSYWGEQFF. The CDR3 DNA reads TGTGCCAGTAGTATAGATGACAGTTATTGGGGTGAGCAGTTCTTC.

The rearrangement uses TRBV9 and TRBJ1-3; D is undetermined. The CDR3 sequence is 15 residues long. Germline V gene sequence: CDR1 SGDLS, CDR2 YYNGEE. V lost 4 bases to trimming and J lost 4 bases, with 15 bases between them. CDR3 sequence: CASSPGEGSGNTIYF. Here the CDR3 DNA reads TGTGCCAGCAGCCCCGGAGAGGGTTCGGGAAACACCATATATTTT.

V is TRBV3-1 (or the pseudogene TRBV3-2) and J is TRBJ1-2; 7 nucleotides agree with TRBD1. V gave up 1 base and J gave up 3 bases; unmatched junction bases: 8. CDR3 length: 16 amino acids. Germline CDR1 and CDR2: LGHDT and YNNKEL (reference sequence). In nucleotides, the CDR3 is TGTGCCAGCAGCCAAGGATCACAGGGGTGGGACTATGGCTACACCTTC. It encodes CASSQGSQGWDYGYTF.

For this clone: At the DNA level, this CDR3 is encoded by other sequences in the same sample as well. The chain couples TRBV18 to TRBJ2-7; 7 bases are shared with TRBD1. CDR1 KGHSH and CDR2 LQKENI come from the germline V gene. V was clipped by 3 bases and J by 4 bases; unmatched bases: 3. This CDR3 region has 13 residues. CDR3 nucleotides: TGTGCCAGCTCACCGGGACAGAATTACGAGCAGTACTTC. Protein product: CASSPGQNYEQYF. Based on the CDR3 plus reference TRBV18 and TRBJ2-7, the full variable domain is NAGVMQNPRHLVRRRGQEARLRCSPMKGHSHVYWYRQLPEEGLKFMVYLQKENIIDESGMPKERFSAEFPKEGPSILRIQQVVRGDSAAYFCASSPGQNYEQYFGPGTRLTVT.

The rearrangement joins TRBV25-1 to TRBJ1-2; 9 nucleotides align to TRBD1. The CDR3 has 16 residues. Per the germline V gene, CDR1 is MGHDK and CDR2 is SYGVNS. The trim removed 1 base at V and 6 bases at J, leaving 9 bases unmatched. The CDR3 sequence: CASSEFGGQGADGYTF. The CDR3 nucleotides are TGTGCCAGCAGTGAATTTGGGGGACAGGGAGCCGATGGCTACACCTTC.

The chain couples TRBV2 to TRBJ1-5; 7 bases are shared with TRBD1. Trimming took 6 bases from V and 3 from J; bases not matched to a gene: 5. Germline CDR1 and CDR2: SNHLY and FYNNEI. The CDR3 runs to 14 residues. CDR3 sequence: CASRGDSANQPQHF. The CDR3 region has the DNA TGTGCCAGCAGGGGGGACAGCGCCAATCAGCCCCAGCATTTT.

The rearrangement joins TRBV28 to TRBJ1-3, with 7 positions matching TRBD1. CDR3 length equals 13 residues. CDR1 MDHEN and CDR2 SYDVKM come from the germline V gene. The CDR3 DNA follows: TGTGTCACCAGACGGGACAGCGGGAACACCATATATTTT. Translation gives CVTRRDSGNTIYF.

The chain has TRBV2 and TRBJ1-6; possible D gene TRBD1, 6 bases. From germline, CDR1 is SNHLY and CDR2 FYNNEI. The CDR3 spans 12 residues. V was cut by 6 bases and J by 11 bases, with 11 bases left in between. The CDR3 DNA reads TGTGCCAGCAGAACGGACAGCCCACCCCTCCACTTT. The encoded protein is CASRTDSPPLHF.

This rearrangement joins TRBV5-8 to TRBJ2-2; D is perhaps TRBD2 (6 bases). The CDR3 is 15 residues long. CDR1 SGHTS and CDR2 YDEGEE come from the germline V gene. Trimming removed 0 bases at V and 5 bases at J, with 11 bases between. The CDR3 loop reads CASSLAGGRTGELFF. The DNA of the CDR3 is TGTGCCAGCAGCTTGGCCGGGGGTAGGACCGGGGAGCTGTTTTTT.

This chain connects TRBV11-2 to TRBJ1-1; the D is unclear. Germline V lookup: CDR1 SGHAT, CDR2 FQNNGV. This CDR3 is built from 13 residues. V shed 5 bases and J shed 5 bases, with 12 bases lying between them. DNA of the CDR3: TGTGCCAGCAGCCGTTCGAGGAATACTGAAGCTTTCTTT. Protein sequence: CASSRSRNTEAFF.

DNA of the CDR3: TGTGCCAGCAGCCTTCCGGGACAGGGGGCCATCGCCTATGGCTACACCTTC. Translated: CASSLPGQGAIAYGYTF. The chain recombines TRBV3-1 (or the pseudogene TRBV3-2) with TRBJ1-2; 12 positions match TRBD1. CDR1 LGHDT and CDR2 YNNKEL come from the germline V gene (reference sequence). The CDR3 runs to 17 residues. The J segment lost 4 bases and the V segment lost 4 bases, leaving 10 bases of the junction unmatched.

The genes are TRBV5-4 and TRBJ2-4; the D is unclear. V was clipped by 0 bases and J by 5 bases, with 9 bases between them. Germline V gene lookup returns CDR1 SGHNT and CDR2 YYREEE (reference sequence). CDR3 length: 14 amino acids. The CDR3 loop is CASSLVTNQNIQYF. The CDR3 DNA sequence: TGTGCCAGCAGCTTGGTGACAAACCAAAACATTCAGTACTTC.